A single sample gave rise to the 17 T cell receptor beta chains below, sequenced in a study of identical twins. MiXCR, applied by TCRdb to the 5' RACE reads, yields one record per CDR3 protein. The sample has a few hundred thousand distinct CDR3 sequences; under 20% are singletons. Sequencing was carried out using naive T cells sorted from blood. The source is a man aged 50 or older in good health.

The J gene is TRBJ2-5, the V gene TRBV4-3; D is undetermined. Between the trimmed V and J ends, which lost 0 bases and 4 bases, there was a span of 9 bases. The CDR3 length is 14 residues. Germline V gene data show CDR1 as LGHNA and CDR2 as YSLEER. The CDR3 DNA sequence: TGCGCCAGCAGCCAAGATTACACCAGAGAGACCCAGTACTTC. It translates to CASSQDYTRETQYF.

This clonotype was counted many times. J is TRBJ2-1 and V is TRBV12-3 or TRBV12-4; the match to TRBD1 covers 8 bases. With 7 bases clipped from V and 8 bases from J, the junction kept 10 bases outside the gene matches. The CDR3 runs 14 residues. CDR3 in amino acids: CASTTGQGRDEQFF. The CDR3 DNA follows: TGTGCCAGCACCACCGGACAGGGAAGAGATGAGCAGTTCTTC.

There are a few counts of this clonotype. DNA of the CDR3: TGTGCCAGCAGACCCGGGACAGGGGACGAGCAGTTCTTC. This translates into CASRPGTGDEQFF. The chain recombines TRBV6-1 with TRBJ2-1; 10 bases map to TRBD1. Germline-derived CDR1 and CDR2 are MNHNS and SASEGT. This CDR3 spans 13 amino acids. V gave up 6 bases and J gave up 10 bases; unmatched junction bases: 6.

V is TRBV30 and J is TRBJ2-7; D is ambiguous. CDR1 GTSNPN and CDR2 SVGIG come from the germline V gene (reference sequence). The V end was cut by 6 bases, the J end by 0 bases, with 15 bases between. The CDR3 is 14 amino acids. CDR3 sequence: CACRLSGGSYEQYF. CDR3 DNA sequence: TGTGCCTGTCGATTATCAGGTGGCTCCTACGAGCAGTACTTC.

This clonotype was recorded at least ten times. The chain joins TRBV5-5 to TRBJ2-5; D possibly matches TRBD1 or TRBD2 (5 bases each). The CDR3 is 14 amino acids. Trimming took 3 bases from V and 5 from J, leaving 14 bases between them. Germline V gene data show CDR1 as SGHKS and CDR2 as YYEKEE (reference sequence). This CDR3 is CASSSGPLQETQYF. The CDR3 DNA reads TGTGCCAGCAGCTCGGGACCACTCCAGGAGACCCAGTACTTC.

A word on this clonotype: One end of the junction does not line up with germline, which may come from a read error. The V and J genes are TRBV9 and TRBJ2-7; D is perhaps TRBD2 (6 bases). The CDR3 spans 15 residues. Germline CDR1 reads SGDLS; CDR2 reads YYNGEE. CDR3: CSSSVEGLGPYEQYF. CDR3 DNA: TGTTCCAGCAGCGTAGAGGGACTGGGCCCATACGAGCAGTACTTC.

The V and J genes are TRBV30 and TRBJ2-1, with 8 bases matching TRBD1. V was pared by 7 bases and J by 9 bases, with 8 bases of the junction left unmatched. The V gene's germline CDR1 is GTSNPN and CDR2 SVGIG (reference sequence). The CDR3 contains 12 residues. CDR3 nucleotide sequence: TGTGCCTTTGGACAGGGATGGGGTGAGCAGTTCTTC. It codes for CAFGQGWGEQFF.

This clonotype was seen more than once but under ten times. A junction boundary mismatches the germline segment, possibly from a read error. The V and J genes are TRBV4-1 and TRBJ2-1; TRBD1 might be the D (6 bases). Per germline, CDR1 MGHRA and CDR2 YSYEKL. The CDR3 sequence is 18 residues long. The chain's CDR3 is CASSQGYGQGFSNNEQFF. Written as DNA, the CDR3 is TGCGCCAGCAGCCAAGGTTATGGGCAGGGGTTCTCCAACAATGAGCAGTTCTTC.

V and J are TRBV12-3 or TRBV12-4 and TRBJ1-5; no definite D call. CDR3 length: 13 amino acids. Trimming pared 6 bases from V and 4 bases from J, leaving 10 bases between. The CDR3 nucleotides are TGTGCCAGCAGCATGGTTGGGAATCAGCCCCAGCATTTT. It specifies CASSMVGNQPQHF.

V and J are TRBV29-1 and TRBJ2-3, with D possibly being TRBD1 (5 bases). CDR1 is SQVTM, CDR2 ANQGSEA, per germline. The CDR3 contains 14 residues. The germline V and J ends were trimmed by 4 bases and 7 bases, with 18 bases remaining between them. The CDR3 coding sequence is TGCAGCGTTGGGGAACCAGGGTTAGGGCATACGCAGTATTTT. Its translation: CSVGEPGLGHTQYF.

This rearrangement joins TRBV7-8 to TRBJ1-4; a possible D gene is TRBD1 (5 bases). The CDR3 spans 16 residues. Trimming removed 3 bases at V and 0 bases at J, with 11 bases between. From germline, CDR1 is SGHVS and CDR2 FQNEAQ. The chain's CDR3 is CASSFWGAATNEKLFF. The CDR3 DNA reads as TGTGCCAGCAGCTTCTGGGGCGCGGCAACTAATGAAAAACTGTTTTTT.

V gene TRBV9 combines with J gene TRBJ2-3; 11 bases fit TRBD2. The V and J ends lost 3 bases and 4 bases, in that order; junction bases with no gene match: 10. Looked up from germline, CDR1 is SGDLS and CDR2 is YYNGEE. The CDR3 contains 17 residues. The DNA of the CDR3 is TGTGCCAGCAGCGGAGGCCGTAGCGGGGGGGCCCCAGATACGCAGTATTTT. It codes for CASSGGRSGGAPDTQYF.

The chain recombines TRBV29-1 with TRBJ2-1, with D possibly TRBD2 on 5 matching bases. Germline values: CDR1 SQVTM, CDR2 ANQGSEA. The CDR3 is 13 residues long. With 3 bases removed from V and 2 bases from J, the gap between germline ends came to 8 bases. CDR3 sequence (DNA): TGCAGCGTTGACAGCGGACCCTACAATGAGCAGTTCTTC. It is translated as CSVDSGPYNEQFF.

This chain's CDR3 is CASAPSGFSYNEQFF. The CDR3 coding sequence is TGTGCCAGCGCCCCTAGCGGCTTCTCCTACAATGAGCAGTTCTTC. V gene TRBV7-2 combines with J gene TRBJ2-1, with TRBD2 matching over 7 bases. With 8 bases clipped from V and 0 bases from J, the junction kept 7 bases outside the gene matches. The length of the CDR3 is 15 residues. Germline V lookup: CDR1 SGHTA, CDR2 FQGNSA. Together with reference TRBV7-2 and TRBJ2-1, the CDR3 gives the full variable domain: GAGVSQSPSNKVTEKGKDVELRCDPISGHTALYWYRQSLGQGLEFLIYFQGNSAPDKSGLPSDRFSAERTGGSVSTLTIQRTQQEDSAVYLCASAPSGFSYNEQFFGPGTRLTVL.

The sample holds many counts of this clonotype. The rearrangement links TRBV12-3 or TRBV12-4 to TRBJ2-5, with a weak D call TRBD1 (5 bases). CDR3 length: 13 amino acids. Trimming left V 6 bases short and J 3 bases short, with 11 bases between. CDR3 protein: CASRRQNEETQYF. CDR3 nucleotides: TGTGCCAGCAGACGACAGAACGAAGAGACCCAGTACTTC.

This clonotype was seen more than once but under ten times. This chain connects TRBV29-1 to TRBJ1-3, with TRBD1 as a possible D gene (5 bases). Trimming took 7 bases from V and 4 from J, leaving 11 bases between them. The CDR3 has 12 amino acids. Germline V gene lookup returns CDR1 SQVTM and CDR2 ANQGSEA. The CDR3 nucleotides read TGCAGCGCCGGGACGGTAGGAAACACCATATATTTT. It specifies CSAGTVGNTIYF.

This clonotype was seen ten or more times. The CDR3 sequence is CASSSWGSETQYF. The DNA of the CDR3 is TGTGCCAGCAGTTCTTGGGGGTCGGAGACCCAGTACTTC. This chain connects TRBV27 to TRBJ2-5, with D possibly called TRBD1 or TRBD2 (5 bases each). Germline V CDR1 and CDR2: MNHEY, SMNVEV (reference sequence). Trimming took 4 bases from V and 5 from J, leaving 11 bases between them. The CDR3 spans 13 residues.